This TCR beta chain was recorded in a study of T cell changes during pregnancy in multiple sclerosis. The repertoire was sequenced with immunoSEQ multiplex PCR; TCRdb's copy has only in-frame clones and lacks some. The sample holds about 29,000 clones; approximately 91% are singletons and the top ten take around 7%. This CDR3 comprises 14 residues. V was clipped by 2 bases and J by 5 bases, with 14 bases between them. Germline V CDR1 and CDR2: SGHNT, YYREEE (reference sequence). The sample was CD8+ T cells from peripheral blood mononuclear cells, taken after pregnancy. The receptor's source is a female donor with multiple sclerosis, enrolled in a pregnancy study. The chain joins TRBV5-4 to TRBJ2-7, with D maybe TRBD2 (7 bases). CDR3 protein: CASSFRGARNEQYF. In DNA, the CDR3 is TGTGCCAGCAGCTTCCGGGGGGCAAGGAACGAGCAGTACTTC.